Shown below are 19 T cell receptor beta chains from a single sample sequenced in a study of blood T cell repertoires in COVID-19. Some clones are missing from TCRdb's copy, which holds only in-frame ones; the method was immunoSEQ multiplex PCR. The sample lists about 220,000 clones, under 90% occurring once. What was sequenced was peripheral blood. All receptors derive from a woman in her 40s with active or convalescent COVID-19.

The table lists this clone with a few counts. The chain has TRBV5-1 and TRBJ1-3; TRBD1 is a possible D gene (5 bases). Trimming removed 0 bases at V and 4 bases at J, with 11 bases between. Per the germline V gene, CDR1 is SGHRS and CDR2 is YFSETQ. The CDR3 has 15 residues. The CDR3 here is CASSLAQGGGNTIYF. The CDR3 DNA reads TGCGCCAGCAGCTTGGCGCAGGGAGGAGGAAACACCATATATTTT.

V is TRBV29-1 and J is TRBJ1-1; D unclear. Germline CDR1 is SQVTM and CDR2 is ANQGSEA. This CDR3 comprises 13 residues. V was clipped by 4 bases and J by 1 base, with 10 bases between them. Here the CDR3 reads CSVAPGTNTEAFF. As DNA, the CDR3 is TGCAGCGTTGCGCCAGGAACGAACACTGAAGCTTTCTTT.

The genes are TRBV11-1 and TRBJ1-2, with D maybe TRBD1 (6 bases). The ends were cut back, 4 bases at V and 5 bases at J, with 11 bases in the middle. This CDR3 is 13 amino acids long. CDR1 SGHAT and CDR2 FQDESV come from the germline V gene (reference sequence). The CDR3 nucleotides read TGTGCCAGCAGCTCGGCGGACAGATATGGCTACACCTTC. Its protein is CASSSADRYGYTF.

V gene TRBV29-1 combines with J gene TRBJ2-5; tentatively, D is TRBD1 (5 bases). CDR3 size: 14 residues. V shed 4 bases and J shed 0 bases, with 12 bases lying between them. CDR1 is SQVTM and CDR2 is ANQGSEA in the germline V gene. CDR3 sequence reads: CSVGLGADQETQYF. CDR3 in DNA: TGCAGCGTTGGTTTAGGGGCGGACCAAGAGACCCAGTACTTC.

This clone was detected a few times. The chain carries TRBV6-5 and TRBJ1-2; TRBD1 might be the D (5 bases). V was trimmed by 6 bases and J by 8 bases, leaving 16 bases between them. Germline CDR1 is MNHEY and CDR2 is SVGAGI. The CDR3 loop spans 13 amino acids. The CDR3 bases are TGTGCCAGCAGACTCGACAGAGGCTTGGGCTACACCTTC. Amino acids: CASRLDRGLGYTF.

The chain is built from TRBV9 and TRBJ2-1; 12 bases line up with TRBD2. The CDR3 has 18 amino acids. The junction had 7 bases not matched to a gene; V was cut back by 3 bases and J by 0 bases. In germline, CDR1 is SGDLS, CDR2 YYNGEE. The DNA of the CDR3 is TGTGCCAGCAGCGAGATCCCGACTAGCGGGAGCTCCTACAATGAGCAGTTCTTC. As protein: CASSEIPTSGSSYNEQFF.

This clone appeared once. CDR3 amino acids: CASSQSRGDTQYF. The CDR3 DNA is TGCGCCAGCAGCCAATCAAGGGGAGATACGCAGTATTTT. V gene TRBV4-1 combines with J gene TRBJ2-3, with D possibly matching TRBD1 (5 bases). The germline V and J ends were trimmed by 2 bases and 5 bases, with 8 bases remaining between them. CDR3 length equals 13 residues. Germline CDR1 and CDR2: MGHRA and YSYEKL.

The V gene is TRBV7-9, the J gene TRBJ2-1, with TRBD2 matching 12 bases. The CDR3 extends over 16 amino acids. Germline V lookup: CDR1 SEHNR, CDR2 FQNEAQ (reference sequence). With V trimmed by 0 bases and J by 6 bases, 3 bases remained unmatched. The CDR3 reads CASSLAPLAGGNEQFF. CDR3 in DNA: TGTGCCAGCAGCTTAGCGCCACTAGCGGGAGGCAATGAGCAGTTCTTC. The entire variable domain, with the rest obtained from reference TRBV7-9 and TRBJ2-1, is as follows: DTGVSQNPRHKITKRGQNVTFRCDPISEHNRLYWYRQTLGQGPEFLTYFQNEAQLEKSRLLSDRFSAERPKGSFSTLEIQRTEQGDSAMYLCASSLAPLAGGNEQFFGPGTRLTVL.

This chain connects TRBV19 to TRBJ1-6; TRBD1 is a possible D gene (5 bases). This CDR3 has 15 residues. Germline V lookup: CDR1 LNHDA, CDR2 SQIVND (reference sequence). V lost 6 bases and J lost 4, with 13 bases in between. CDR3 region: CASRVSRQYNSPLHF. The CDR3 DNA reads as TGTGCCAGTAGGGTTTCCCGACAGTATAATTCACCCCTCCACTTT.

The V call is TRBV28, the J call TRBJ1-2, with D maybe TRBD1 (6 bases). The CDR3 has 14 residues. With 8 bases removed from V and 7 bases from J, the gap between germline ends came to 20 bases. The V gene's germline CDR1 is MDHEN and CDR2 SYDVKM. The CDR3 is CASGSVGRGSGYTF. DNA for the CDR3: TGTGCCAGCGGCAGTGTTGGCAGGGGCTCTGGCTACACCTTC.

The chain is built from TRBV7-9 and TRBJ2-2; TRBD2 is a possible D gene (6 bases). The CDR3 has 15 amino acids. Germline CDR1 SEHNR, CDR2 FQNEAQ (reference sequence). V was shortened by 5 bases and J by 4 bases, with 14 bases between the two germline ends. This CDR3 reads CASSRRDGPTGELFF. The CDR3 DNA reads TGTGCCAGCAGCCGGAGGGACGGCCCCACCGGGGAGCTGTTTTTT.

The CDR3 region is CASSQGGRGSAWTKNIQYF. CDR3 in DNA: TGCGCCAGCAGCCAAGGGGGCAGGGGGTCCGCGTGGACCAAAAACATTCAGTACTTC. The rearrangement links TRBV4-1 to TRBJ2-4; TRBD1 agrees at 7 bases. Trimming at V came to 1 base and at J to 2 bases, leaving 14 bases not matched to a gene. The CDR3 is made up of 19 amino acids. Germline loops: CDR1 MGHRA, CDR2 YSYEKL.

V usage is TRBV19 and J usage is TRBJ2-7, with D possibly being TRBD1 (6 bases). This CDR3 has 11 amino acids. V was cut by 5 bases and J by 5 bases, with 7 bases left in between. From germline, CDR1 is LNHDA and CDR2 SQIVND (reference sequence). Written as DNA, the CDR3 is TGTGCCAGTAGTTCAGGGGACGAGCAGTACTTC. This codes for CASSSGDEQYF.

This clone appeared once. The J gene is TRBJ2-1, the V gene TRBV7-8; the match to TRBD2 covers 11 bases. Trimming took 5 bases from V and 8 from J; bases not matched to a gene: 8. In germline, CDR1 is SGHVS, CDR2 FQNEAQ. The CDR3 consists of 15 residues. The CDR3 sequence: CASSATSGSYHEQFF. For the CDR3, the DNA is TGTGCCAGCAGCGCTACTAGCGGGAGTTACCATGAGCAGTTCTTC.

The V call is TRBV2, the J call TRBJ2-3, with D tentatively TRBD2 (7 bases). The V end lost 10 bases, the J end lost 6 bases, and 11 bases lay between the germline ends. This CDR3 region has 11 residues. Germline CDR1 is SNHLY and CDR2 is FYNNEI. CDR3 nucleotide sequence: TGTGCCAAAGGGAGGGGGGATACGCAGTATTTT. Protein sequence: CAKGRGDTQYF.

The chain joins TRBV5-1 to TRBJ1-2, with 10 bases aligning to TRBD1. The CDR3 is 15 residues long. V lost 5 bases, J lost 6 bases, and 10 bases stayed unmatched. Germline CDR1 reads SGHRS; CDR2 reads YFSETQ. This chain's CDR3 is CASSPSGDRGHGYTF. DNA for the CDR3: TGCGCCAGCAGTCCCTCGGGGGACAGGGGCCATGGCTACACCTTC.

The rearrangement uses TRBV7-2 and TRBJ1-5; 8 bases line up with TRBD1. This CDR3 contains 15 residues. Germline assignment: CDR1 SGHTA and CDR2 FQGNSA. The V and J ends lost 5 bases and 4 bases, in that order; junction bases with no gene match: 7. CDR3 sequence: CASSMGQAINQPQHF. Here the CDR3 DNA reads TGTGCCAGCAGCATGGGACAGGCGATTAATCAGCCCCAGCATTTT.

In its sample, this clone was seen a few times. This chain joins TRBV10-3 and TRBJ1-1; no clear D gene. The V gene lost 5 bases and the J gene lost 1 base, with 14 bases spanning the gap. The germline CDR1 and CDR2 sequences are ENHRY and SYGVKD. CDR3 length: 15 residues. The CDR3 is CAISQGGPTNTEAFF. The CDR3 DNA is TGTGCCATCAGTCAAGGAGGACCCACGAACACTGAAGCTTTCTTT.

This sequence joins TRBV21-1 and TRBJ2-7; TRBD1 is the table's D call and was not checked against the DNA. TRBV21-1 is reported as a pseudogene. CDR3 size: 13 residues. The CDR3 protein is CATPRRQGTEQYF. CDR3 in DNA: TGTGCCACCCCCCGGAGACAGGGGACCGAGCAGTACTTC.